The clone carrying this TCR beta chain has more than one count but fewer than ten. Its antigen remains unidentified. V was clipped by 6 bases and J by 7 bases, with 16 bases between them. Germline values: CDR1 DFQATT, CDR2 SNEGSKA (reference sequence). The CDR3 has 14 amino acids. Primed by a sample-barcoded 5' primer and a J-beta primer mix, a second PCR proceeded for about 6 to 12 cycles. TCRdb analysed the 5' RACE reads with MiXCR anew, one entry per CDR3 protein. The top ten hold approximately 4.1% of the sample, which has approximately 1.5 million distinct CDR3 sequences, about 45% seen once. The entry originates in a study of blood T cells in healthy people across ages. Overall study findings and caveats: Investigators treated diversity estimates from one million T cells as underestimates.

The chain is built from TRBV20-1 and TRBJ1-6, with a possible D match to TRBD1 (5 bases). Source material: blood. This sequence was found in a woman aged 18-29 years in good health. The CDR3 region has the DNA TGCAGTGCGGGGACTGCAGGCCTCAATTCACCCCTCCACTTT. Residues: CSAGTAGLNSPLHF.